The 2 T cell receptor beta chains below come from one sample, sequenced in a study of tumor T cells in aggressive B-cell lymphoma. Clones were sequenced by immunoSEQ multiplex PCR, and TCRdb holds only the in-frame ones, with some missing. Here the sample spans 7,000 to 9,500 clones, 70% to 90% being singletons. The sample comprised tumor tissue. All receptors come from an adult with diffuse large B cell lymphoma.

This sequence joins TRBV6-6 and TRBJ2-7; D gene ambiguous. The CDR3 covers 14 residues. CDR1 is MNHNY, CDR2 SVGAGI, per germline (reference sequence). V shed 1 base and J shed 0 bases, with 7 bases lying between them. The CDR3 is CASSYLEYSYEQYF. CDR3 DNA: TGTGCCAGCAGTTACTTAGAATACTCCTACGAGCAGTACTTC.

The chain links TRBV6-5 to TRBJ1-2; possible D gene TRBD1, 5 bases. The CDR3 is 11 amino acids. V lost 8 bases to trimming and J lost 8 bases, with 12 bases between them. Germline V gives CDR1 MNHEY, CDR2 SVGAGI. The CDR3 sequence: CASWQGGGYTF. The CDR3 DNA follows: TGTGCCAGCTGGCAGGGCGGCGGCTACACCTTC.